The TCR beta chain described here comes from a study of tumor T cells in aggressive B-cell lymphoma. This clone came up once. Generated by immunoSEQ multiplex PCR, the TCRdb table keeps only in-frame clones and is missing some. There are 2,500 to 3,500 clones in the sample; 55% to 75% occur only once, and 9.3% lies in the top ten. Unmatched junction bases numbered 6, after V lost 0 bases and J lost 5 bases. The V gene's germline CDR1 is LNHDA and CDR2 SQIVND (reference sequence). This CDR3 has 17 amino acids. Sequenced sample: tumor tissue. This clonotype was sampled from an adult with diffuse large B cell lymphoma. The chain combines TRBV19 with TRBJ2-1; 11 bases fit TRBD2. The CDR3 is CASSIDVGTSGNNEQFF. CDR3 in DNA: TGTGCCAGTAGTATAGATGTTGGGACTAGCGGAAACAATGAGCAGTTCTTC.